These 19 T cell receptor beta chains share one sample of origin, sequenced in a study of CD4 T cells in relation to SARS-CoV-2 and coronaviruses. The protocol was immunoSEQ multiplex PCR, while the TCRdb copy is restricted to in-frame clones and leaves out a portion. Here the sample spans under 70,000 clones, about nine tenths being singletons. CD4+ T cells from unexposed donors were obtained before the COVID-19 pandemic (2011-2018). Sequencing was carried out using memory CD4+ T cells from PBMCs. The receptors derive from a human donor in good health.

This clone was seen just once. The chain employs TRBV7-3 and TRBJ2-1; 12 bases align to TRBD1. J lost 7 bases, V lost 1 base, and 2 bases had no gene match. The CDR3 runs to 15 residues. CDR1 SGHTA and CDR2 FQGTGA come from the germline V gene. DNA for the CDR3: TGTGCCAGCAGCTTAATGGGACAGGGGGCGAATGAGCAGTTCTTC. Translating it yields CASSLMGQGANEQFF.

V and J are TRBV11-2 and TRBJ1-2, with D possibly being TRBD1 (5 bases). This CDR3 is built from 14 residues. Germline V gene data show CDR1 as SGHAT and CDR2 as FQNNGV. V lost 1 base to trimming and J lost 6 bases, with 12 bases between them. This CDR3 reads CASSLVEQGHGYTF. CDR3 bases: TGTGCCAGCAGCTTAGTTGAGCAGGGCCATGGCTACACCTTC.

This chain joins TRBV18 and TRBJ2-7; D is undetermined. The V end lost 6 bases, the J end lost 1 base, and 10 bases lay between the germline ends. CDR3 length: 13 residues. CDR1 and CDR2 from the germline V gene are KGHSH and LQKENI. Written as DNA, the CDR3 is TGTGCCAGCTCTCACGGACCATCCTACGAGCAGTACTTC. Protein product: CASSHGPSYEQYF.

The chain carries TRBV2 and TRBJ2-1; 9 bases match TRBD2. Looked up from germline, CDR1 is SNHLY and CDR2 is FYNNEI. This CDR3 has 14 amino acids. V dropped 7 bases and J dropped 9; count of bases not matched to a gene: 10. The CDR3 protein is CASTVSGRKGEQFF. The CDR3, as DNA: TGTGCCAGCACCGTTAGCGGGAGAAAAGGTGAGCAGTTCTTC.

The rearrangement joins TRBV7-2 to TRBJ2-1, with 13 bases identical to TRBD2. This CDR3 is 15 amino acids long. Germline V lookup: CDR1 SGHTA, CDR2 FQGNSA. The junction had 3 bases not matched to a gene; V was cut back by 1 base and J by 9 bases. CDR3: CASSLGTSGSSEQFF. As DNA, the CDR3 is TGTGCCAGCAGCTTAGGGACTAGCGGGAGCAGTGAGCAGTTCTTC.

This clone was detected only a few times. This chain joins TRBV6-5 and TRBJ1-5; 8 nucleotides line up with TRBD1. After removal of 8 bases from V and 4 bases from J, the junction contained 10 bases not matched to a gene. In germline, CDR1 is MNHEY, CDR2 SVGAGI. This CDR3 is 15 amino acids long. CDR3 DNA: TGTGCCAGCTTGTTGGGACAGGTGAGAAATCAGCCCCAGCATTTT. Translation gives CASLLGQVRNQPQHF.

In its sample, this clone was seen once. This chain links TRBV5-1 with TRBJ2-7; perhaps D is TRBD1 or TRBD2 (6 bases each). Germline CDR1 is SGHRS and CDR2 is YFSETQ. The V end was cut by 1 base, the J end by 5 bases, with 16 bases between. CDR3 length: 15 amino acids. This CDR3 reads CASSLTRGQGHEQYF. CDR3 DNA: TGCGCCAGCAGCTTGACCCGGGGGCAGGGGCACGAGCAGTACTTC.

The chain combines TRBV18 with TRBJ1-5, with TRBD1 matching over 9 bases. V lost 5 bases and J lost 1; bases outside the gene matches: 12. CDR1 is KGHSH and CDR2 is LQKENI in the germline V gene. The CDR3 extends over 18 amino acids. CDR3 sequence: CASSSRRTGDSSNQPQHF. The CDR3 nucleotides read TGTGCCAGCTCATCCCGACGGACAGGGGATTCGAGCAATCAGCCCCAGCATTTT.

By sample fraction, this clone is medium-sized. The V gene is TRBV7-9, the J gene TRBJ1-4; TRBD1 is a possible D gene (6 bases). Trimming took 4 bases from V and 12 from J, leaving 12 bases between them. This CDR3 spans 12 amino acids. Per germline, CDR1 SEHNR and CDR2 FQNEAQ (reference sequence). CDR3 coding DNA: TGTGCCAGCAGCTCGGGCGGGGGCGAACTGTTTTTT. It yields the protein CASSSGGGELFF.

This clone showed up just a few times. The chain uses TRBV7-9 and TRBJ2-1, with D possibly called TRBD1 or TRBD2 (5 bases each). The V end lost 0 bases, the J end lost 7 bases, and 13 bases lay between the germline ends. The CDR3 consists of 15 residues. Germline V gene data show CDR1 as SEHNR and CDR2 as FQNEAQ (reference sequence). CDR3 region: CASSLAGPPGNEQFF. The CDR3 DNA reads TGTGCCAGCAGCTTAGCGGGACCGCCGGGGAATGAGCAGTTCTTC. Combining the CDR3 with reference TRBV7-9 and TRBJ2-1 gives the whole variable domain DTGVSQNPRHKITKRGQNVTFRCDPISEHNRLYWYRQTLGQGPEFLTYFQNEAQLEKSRLLSDRFSAERPKGSFSTLEIQRTEQGDSAMYLCASSLAGPPGNEQFFGPGTRLTVL.

This clone was detected once. This chain uses TRBV27 with TRBJ1-3; D call uncertain. The CDR3 is 16 amino acids. Germline lookup yields CDR1 MNHEY and CDR2 SMNVEV (reference sequence). The germline V and J ends were trimmed by 4 bases and 0 bases, with 13 bases remaining between them. The CDR3 loop is CASSSVPPISGNTIYF. In DNA form, the CDR3 reads TGTGCCAGCAGTTCCGTTCCGCCCATCTCTGGAAACACCATATATTTT.

This clone was seen once. The genes are TRBV29-1 and TRBJ2-3, with D uncertain. V was cut by 3 bases and J by 4 bases, with 5 bases left in between. CDR1 is SQVTM and CDR2 is ANQGSEA in the germline V gene. This CDR3 has 11 amino acids. The chain's CDR3 is CSVDPPDTQYF. The CDR3 DNA reads TGCAGCGTTGACCCCCCAGATACGCAGTATTTT.

The V gene is TRBV24-1, the J gene TRBJ2-5; D is tentatively TRBD1 or TRBD2 (5 bases each). CDR3 length equals 15 residues. V lost 0 bases, J lost 0 bases, and 7 bases lay in between. The V gene's germline CDR1 is KGHDR and CDR2 SFDVKD. The chain's CDR3 is CATSDLGGNQETQYF. CDR3 bases: TGTGCCACCAGTGATTTGGGGGGAAACCAAGAGACCCAGTACTTC.

The V call is TRBV13, the J call TRBJ2-2, with D possibly being TRBD1 or TRBD2 (5 bases each). The CDR3 totals 16 residues. CDR1 PRHDT and CDR2 FYEKMQ come from the germline V gene (reference sequence). V was trimmed by 5 bases and J by 4 bases, leaving 17 bases between them. The CDR3 DNA follows: TGTGCCAGCAGCCGGGACGCGCAGGGAATCACCGGGGAGCTGTTTTTT. It codes for CASSRDAQGITGELFF.

The chain carries TRBV4-2 and TRBJ2-3; TRBD2 matches at 8 bases. The J segment lost 5 bases and the V segment lost 0 bases, leaving 16 bases of the junction unmatched. The CDR3 length is 19 residues. Per germline, CDR1 LGHNA and CDR2 YNFKEQ. The CDR3 loop is CASSQDSIGRLALKDTQYF. CDR3 DNA: TGTGCCAGCAGCCAAGATTCTATAGGGAGACTAGCGTTGAAAGATACGCAGTATTTT.

The CDR3 DNA follows: TGTGCCAGCTCACAAGGGATGAACACTGAAGCTTTCTTT. Its translation is CASSQGMNTEAFF. The rearrangement joins TRBV18 to TRBJ1-1; D gene uncertain. Germline CDR1 reads KGHSH; CDR2 reads LQKENI. Trimming took 4 bases from V and 0 from J, leaving 6 bases between them. This CDR3 comprises 13 residues.

This clone has more than one count but fewer than ten. The same CDR3 is also encoded by other DNA sequences in this sample. This chain connects TRBV28 to TRBJ2-2; D remains ambiguous. V lost 6 bases and J lost 5, with 13 bases in between. CDR3 size: 14 residues. Per germline, CDR1 MDHEN and CDR2 SYDVKM. The CDR3 bases are TGTGCCAGCAGCCTGGGTGGGCGTACCGGGGAGCTGTTTTTT. Its protein is CASSLGGRTGELFF.

This rearrangement joins TRBV3-1 (or the pseudogene TRBV3-2) to TRBJ1-5; D is unclear. Germline V CDR1 and CDR2: LGHDT, YNNKEL (reference sequence). This CDR3 spans 16 amino acids. V was pared by 1 base and J by 0 bases, with 10 bases between. The CDR3 sequence is CASSQGSSRSNQPQHF. The CDR3 region has the DNA TGTGCCAGCAGCCAAGGCTCGAGTCGTAGCAATCAGCCCCAGCATTTT.

The V and J genes are TRBV11-3 and TRBJ2-5; 11 nucleotides line up with TRBD1. This CDR3 region has 15 residues. CDR1 and CDR2 (germline): SGHNT, YENEEA. V was pared by 5 bases and J by 5 bases, with 7 bases of the junction left unmatched. Written as DNA, the CDR3 is TGTGCCAGCAGCGGACAGGGGGCTCTTGGCGAGACCCAGTACTTC. Translating gives CASSGQGALGETQYF. Combining the CDR3 with reference TRBV11-3 and TRBJ2-5 gives the whole variable domain EAGVVQSPRYKIIEKKQPVAFWCNPISGHNTLYWYLQNLGQGPELLIRYENEEAVDDSQLPKDRFSAERLKGVDSTLKIQPAELGDSAVYLCASSGQGALGETQYFGPGTRLLVL.